This T cell receptor beta chain was captured in a study of T and B cells in COVID-19 patients. In the study overall: Of over 18 active-infection patients, over 9 were critically ill with mechanical ventilation or extracorporeal membrane oxygenation. Overall study findings and caveats: The recovered cohort had about 2,300 exclusive TCR clusters, including roughly 28 low generation probability clusters.

The CDR3 loop spans 12 amino acids. After removal of 10 bases from V and 9 bases from J, the junction contained 7 bases not matched to a gene. TRB rearrangements were amplified by multiplex PCR with BIOMED2 TRB-A/B primers. TCRdb fed the multiplex PCR reads into MiXCR, producing one record per CDR3 protein. This table has around 8,000 distinct CDR3 sequences, roughly 31% appearing once. From blood, about 240-550 ng of genomic DNA served as TRB template. This clonotype is labeled medium-sized. Its antigen is unknown. Source material: blood. This chain uses TRBV12-3 or TRBV12-4 with TRBJ2-1, with 9 nucleotides matching TRBD1. The TCR was taken from a human donor with active COVID-19. The CDR3 nucleotides are TGTGCCACCGGGACAGGGTTGATTGAGCAGTTCTTC. This translates into CATGTGLIEQFF.